The 32 T cell receptor beta chains in this list originate from one sample, sequenced in a study of T cells after yellow fever vaccination. TCRdb analysed the 5' RACE reads with MiXCR anew, one entry per CDR3 protein. The sample yields more than 450,000 distinct CDR3 sequences, 21% seen once. This sample comprised PBMCs, obtained approximately 22 days after the first yellow fever vaccination. Source of these receptors: a young man who received the YFV17D yellow fever vaccine.

This clonotype was counted only a few times. The CDR3 protein is CASSLGGSWSDTQYF. Written as DNA, the CDR3 is TGTGCCAGCAGCTTAGGTGGTAGTTGGTCAGATACGCAGTATTTT. This chain uses TRBV11-2 with TRBJ2-3; D not resolved. In germline, CDR1 is SGHAT, CDR2 FQNNGV. CDR3 length: 15 amino acids. Trimming shortened V by 1 base and J by 4 bases, and 12 bases separated the two germline ends.

There are a few counts of this clonotype. The chain has TRBV5-1 and TRBJ1-1, with unresolved D. CDR3 length: 14 residues. V gave up 2 bases and J gave up 3 bases, with 11 bases separating them. Germline V lookup: CDR1 SGHRS, CDR2 YFSETQ. This CDR3 reads CASSFEGTYTEAFF. The CDR3 region has the DNA TGCGCCAGCAGCTTCGAGGGTACGTACACTGAAGCTTTCTTT. The variable domain in full, completed from reference TRBV5-1 and TRBJ1-1, reads KAGVTQTPRYLIKTRGQQVTLSCSPISGHRSVSWYQQTPGQGLQFLFEYFSETQRNKGNFPGRFSGRQFSNSRSEMNVSTLELGDSALYLCASSFEGTYTEAFFGQGTRLTVV.

This clonotype was observed many times. V gene TRBV10-3 combines with J gene TRBJ1-5; TRBD1 is a possible D gene (6 bases). The CDR3 sequence is 12 residues long. V lost 8 bases, J lost 3 bases, and 8 bases lay in between. Germline-derived CDR1 and CDR2 are ENHRY and SYGVKD. The CDR3 sequence: CAIGQYNQPQHF. CDR3 bases: TGTGCCATCGGACAGTACAATCAGCCCCAGCATTTT.

This clonotype was observed a handful of times. V gene TRBV20-1 combines with J gene TRBJ2-1; TRBD1 matches 11 bases. This CDR3 contains 19 residues. The trim removed 5 bases at V and 2 bases at J, leaving 17 bases unmatched. Germline V CDR1 and CDR2: DFQATT, SNEGSKA (reference sequence). CDR3 sequence: CSAPPTDRGRILAYNEQFF. The CDR3, as DNA: TGCAGTGCTCCCCCCACGGACAGGGGGCGAATCTTGGCCTACAATGAGCAGTTCTTC.

CDR3 coding DNA: TGTGCCACCAGCAGAGATCCTCCGGGGAGCTCCTACAATGAGCAGTTCTTC. Residues: CATSRDPPGSSYNEQFF. The rearrangement joins TRBV15 to TRBJ2-1; D may be TRBD2 (5 bases). The V gene lost 0 bases and the J gene lost 0 bases, with 12 bases spanning the gap. This CDR3 spans 17 amino acids. Germline V lookup: CDR1 LNHNV, CDR2 YYDKDF (reference sequence).

This clonotype was detected only a few times. The chain has TRBV5-1 and TRBJ2-1; D call uncertain. Deletions cut 3 bases from V and 2 bases from J, with 15 bases between. Germline CDR1 and CDR2: SGHRS and YFSETQ. The CDR3 sequence is 16 residues long. The CDR3 DNA reads as TGCGCCAGCAGCTCTTCCCCTGGAGTCACCTACAATGAGCAGTTCTTC. This gives the protein CASSSSPGVTYNEQFF.

The CDR3 here is CASSPARQGRSDEQYF. Here the CDR3 DNA reads TGCGCCAGCAGCCCCGCCCGGCAGGGACGGTCGGACGAGCAGTACTTC. The J gene is TRBJ2-7, the V gene TRBV5-1, with D perhaps given as TRBD1 or TRBD2 (5 bases each). CDR1 is SGHRS, CDR2 YFSETQ, per germline. CDR3 length equals 16 residues. The V end lost 4 bases, the J end lost 5 bases, and 22 bases lay between the germline ends.

The V call is TRBV10-3, the J call TRBJ1-1; D is unresolved. V lost 0 bases and J 8 bases, leaving 13 bases between the germline ends. The CDR3 sequence is 14 residues long. Germline CDR1 ENHRY, CDR2 SYGVKD. In DNA form, the CDR3 reads TGTGCCATCAGTGAGTCCCCGGGGAGGACCGAAGCTTTCTTT. Translation: CAISESPGRTEAFF.

The chain employs TRBV10-2 and TRBJ2-3; 7 bases are shared with TRBD2. The CDR3 extends over 16 amino acids. V lost 1 base, J lost 2 bases, and 6 bases stayed unmatched. CDR1 and CDR2 (germline): WSHSY, SAAADI. CDR3 nucleotides: TGCGCCAGCAGTGAGTTTGGGAGGGCGACCACAGATACGCAGTATTTT. Amino acids: CASSEFGRATTDTQYF.

At least ten counts were recorded for this clonotype. The J gene is TRBJ2-7, the V gene TRBV7-6; D call uncertain. Trimming shortened V by 1 base and J by 6 bases, and 10 bases separated the two germline ends. This CDR3 contains 13 residues. The V gene's germline CDR1 is SGHVS and CDR2 FNYEAQ. DNA of the CDR3: TGTGCCAGCAGCTTAGATGGTACCTTCGAGCAGTACTTC. Protein sequence: CASSLDGTFEQYF.

This clonotype was seen more than once but under ten times. The chain employs TRBV4-2 and TRBJ2-7; 10 nucleotides line up with TRBD1. The CDR3 spans 13 residues. In germline, CDR1 is LGHNA, CDR2 YNFKEQ. J gave up 6 bases and V 6 bases, and 5 bases lay outside the gene matches. CDR3 loop: CASRRGQGGEQYF. CDR3 DNA: TGTGCCAGCAGACGCGGACAGGGGGGCGAGCAGTACTTC.

The V call is TRBV7-2, the J call TRBJ2-7, with a possible D match to TRBD1 (5 bases). Trimming removed 3 bases at V and 0 bases at J, with 12 bases between. Germline V lookup: CDR1 SGHTA, CDR2 FQGNSA. The CDR3 extends over 15 amino acids. This CDR3 reads CASSLSNRFSYEQYF. CDR3 DNA sequence: TGTGCCAGCAGCTTGTCTAACAGGTTCTCCTACGAGCAGTACTTC.

J is TRBJ1-6 and V is TRBV4-3; D might be TRBD1 (6 bases). The CDR3 totals 15 residues. V was pared by 0 bases and J by 9 bases, with 12 bases between. Germline-derived CDR1 and CDR2 are LGHNA and YSLEER. The CDR3 region has the DNA TGCGCCAGCAGCCAAGAGAACCAGGGGATTTCACCCCTCCACTTT. Its protein is CASSQENQGISPLHF.

The V and J genes are TRBV20-1 and TRBJ2-2, with 11 bases identical to TRBD1. J lost 7 bases, V lost 6 bases, and 4 bases had no gene match. CDR1 is DFQATT, CDR2 SNEGSKA, per germline (reference sequence). This CDR3 contains 13 residues. CDR3 region: CSAPGTGGGELFF. CDR3 DNA sequence: TGCAGTGCACCCGGGACAGGGGGCGGGGAGCTGTTTTTT.

This chain connects TRBV15 to TRBJ1-5, with a possible D match to TRBD1 (6 bases). Germline CDR1 is LNHNV and CDR2 is YYDKDF (reference sequence). The CDR3 covers 15 residues. V was shortened by 1 base and J by 7 bases, with 14 bases between the two germline ends. CDR3 in DNA: TGTGCCACCAGCAGAGGGGGAGGGGGAAACCAGCCCCAGCATTTT. As protein: CATSRGGGGNQPQHF. The full variable domain, with the rest looked up from reference TRBV15 and TRBJ1-5, is DAMVIQNPRYQVTQFGKPVTLSCSQTLNHNVMYWYQQKSSQAPKLLFHYYDKDFNNEADTPDNFQSRRPNTSFCFLDIRSPGLGDTAMYLCATSRGGGGNQPQHFGDGTRLSIL.

The CDR3 sequence is CASSPGSTLNYGYTF. The CDR3 DNA sequence: TGTGCCAGCAGTCCAGGGTCCACACTTAACTATGGCTACACCTTC. The rearrangement joins TRBV27 to TRBJ1-2; possible D gene TRBD1, 5 bases. The V gene lost 5 bases and the J gene lost 1 base, with 14 bases spanning the gap. This CDR3 region has 15 residues. Germline values: CDR1 MNHEY, CDR2 SMNVEV (reference sequence).

V gene TRBV18 combines with J gene TRBJ1-6; 7 positions match TRBD1. Germline CDR1 reads KGHSH; CDR2 reads LQKENI. This CDR3 spans 16 amino acids. The V and J ends lost 0 bases and 8 bases, in that order; junction bases with no gene match: 7. CDR3 amino acids: CASSPPPSTGHSPLHF. As DNA, the CDR3 is TGTGCCAGCTCACCACCTCCTTCGACAGGGCATTCACCCCTCCACTTT.

The genes are TRBV29-1 and TRBJ2-4; 9 bases align to TRBD1. With V trimmed by 2 bases and J by 9 bases, 8 bases remained unmatched. Germline assignment: CDR1 SQVTM and CDR2 ANQGSEA. The CDR3 is 14 residues long. CDR3 sequence: CSVEPPGQGPIQYF. DNA for the CDR3: TGCAGCGTTGAACCTCCGGGACAGGGCCCCATTCAGTACTTC. Variable domain in full (rest from reference TRBV29-1 and TRBJ2-4): SAVISQKPSRDICQRGTSLTIQCQVDSQVTMMFWYRQQPGQSLTLIATANQGSEATYESGFVIDKFPISRPNLTFSTLTVSNMSPEDSSIYLCSVEPPGQGPIQYFGAGTRLSVL.

The chain is built from TRBV20-1 and TRBJ2-4; D gene unclear. The CDR3 extends over 13 amino acids. Trimming left V 6 bases short and J 3 bases short, with 12 bases between. Germline loops: CDR1 DFQATT, CDR2 SNEGSKA (reference sequence). The CDR3 loop is CSAMAGDKNIQYF. The CDR3 DNA reads TGCAGTGCCATGGCTGGTGACAAAAACATTCAGTACTTC.

This clonotype has a single count. This chain joins TRBV29-1 and TRBJ2-3; 10 positions match TRBD2. Germline CDR1 and CDR2: SQVTM and ANQGSEA. The CDR3 length is 13 residues. The V and J ends lost 5 bases and 4 bases, in that order; junction bases with no gene match: 3. CDR3 coding DNA: TGCAGCGTTAGCGGGGGGGCCCCAGATACGCAGTATTTT. Encoded protein: CSVSGGAPDTQYF.

V gene TRBV7-9 combines with J gene TRBJ2-7, with D perhaps matching TRBD1 (7 bases). Trimming removed 5 bases from V and 11 bases from J, with 22 bases in between. This CDR3 contains 14 residues. The germline V gene has CDR1 SEHNR and CDR2 FQNEAQ (reference sequence). This CDR3 is CASSTETEGAEKYF. CDR3 coding DNA: TGTGCCAGCAGCACAGAAACGGAGGGGGCAGAGAAGTACTTC.

Turning to this clonotype: Given the absence of the conserved phenylalanine or tryptophan at the CDR3 end, a read error is likely. This chain links TRBV20-1 with TRBJ2-5; 9 nucleotides line up with TRBD2. The germline V gene encodes CDR1 DFQATT and CDR2 SNEGSKA (reference sequence). This CDR3 is 14 amino acids long. J lost 1 base, V lost 6 bases, and 6 bases had no gene match. CDR3: CSAVAGVTQETQYS. CDR3 nucleotides: TGCAGTGCGGTAGCGGGGGTGACCCAAGAGACCCAGTACTCC.

V and J are TRBV12-3 or TRBV12-4 and TRBJ1-1; the D is unclear. This CDR3 spans 14 amino acids. The V gene lost 6 bases and the J gene lost 2 bases, with 13 bases spanning the gap. In DNA, the CDR3 is TGTGCCAGCAGACCCGGACTGACAAACACTGAAGCTTTCTTT. Translating it yields CASRPGLTNTEAFF.

The chain uses TRBV6-5 and TRBJ1-1, with 8 bases fitting TRBD1. This CDR3 spans 14 amino acids. The V gene end was trimmed by 4 bases and the J gene end by 6 bases; junction bases not matched to a gene: 7. From germline, CDR1 is MNHEY and CDR2 SVGAGI. The CDR3 coding sequence is TGTGCCAGCAGTTGGCAGGGGGCGCGGGCTGAAGCTTTCTTT. Encoded protein: CASSWQGARAEAFF.

This clonotype was counted a few times. The chain uses TRBV20-1 and TRBJ1-4; 8 bases fit TRBD1. This CDR3 spans 15 amino acids. Germline trimming cut 1 base from V and 4 bases from J; bases unmatched to any gene: 5. CDR1 DFQATT and CDR2 SNEGSKA come from the germline V gene (reference sequence). The CDR3 DNA reads as TGCAGTGCTAGAGCCCCGGGACAGGATAATGAAAAACTGTTTTTT. This gives the protein CSARAPGQDNEKLFF.

This clonotype has only a few counts. The chain has TRBV19 and TRBJ2-2; 7 bases line up with TRBD1. V dropped 6 bases and J dropped 7; count of bases not matched to a gene: 17. The germline gives CDR1 LNHDA, CDR2 SQIVND (reference sequence). This CDR3 has 17 amino acids. The CDR3 reads CASRGQPGWGYIGELFF. The CDR3 DNA is TGTGCCAGTAGGGGACAGCCCGGTTGGGGGTACATCGGGGAGCTGTTTTTT.

The chain couples TRBV5-5 to TRBJ1-1; possibly TRBD1 for D (6 bases). Germline V gene sequence: CDR1 SGHKS, CDR2 YYEKEE (reference sequence). V dropped 4 bases and J dropped 4 bases, with 11 bases sitting between them. This CDR3 is 13 amino acids long. This chain's CDR3 is CASSGTQATEAFF. The CDR3 DNA reads TGTGCCAGCAGCGGGACACAAGCCACTGAAGCTTTCTTT.

This chain links TRBV20-1 with TRBJ1-4; D might be TRBD1 (6 bases). The germline V and J ends were trimmed by 1 base and 7 bases, with 25 bases remaining between them. This CDR3 contains 18 residues. CDR1 and CDR2 from the germline V gene are DFQATT and SNEGSKA (reference sequence). The CDR3 spells CSARGKQGTSALAEKLFF. Written as DNA, the CDR3 is TGCAGTGCTAGAGGAAAACAGGGAACCAGTGCCTTAGCTGAAAAACTGTTTTTT.

The table lists this clonotype with a few counts. V usage is TRBV7-3 and J usage is TRBJ2-1, with 7 bases identical to TRBD2. The length of the CDR3 is 13 residues. In germline, CDR1 is SGHTA, CDR2 FQGTGA. The trim removed 5 bases at V and 5 bases at J, leaving 3 bases unmatched. The CDR3 spells CASSPGLDNEQFF. The CDR3 DNA sequence: TGTGCCAGCAGCCCCGGACTAGACAATGAGCAGTTCTTC. Complete variable domain (other parts from reference TRBV7-3 and TRBJ2-1): GAGVSQTPSNKVTEKGKYVELRCDPISGHTALYWYRQSLGQGPEFLIYFQGTGAADDSGLPNDRFFAVRPEGSVSTLKIQRTERGDSAVYLCASSPGLDNEQFFGPGTRLTVL.

The V and J genes are TRBV11-2 and TRBJ1-3; D gene unclear. This CDR3 has 14 residues. Germline CDR1 reads SGHAT; CDR2 reads FQNNGV. V gave up 5 bases and J gave up 0 bases, with 8 bases separating them. This chain's CDR3 is CASSPGDSGNTIYF. Here the CDR3 DNA reads TGTGCCAGCAGCCCTGGGGACTCTGGAAACACCATATATTTT.

This chain links TRBV29-1 with TRBJ1-1, with D unresolved. The germline gives CDR1 SQVTM, CDR2 ANQGSEA. The CDR3 runs 13 residues. Deletions cut 4 bases from V and 6 bases from J, with 15 bases between. For the CDR3, the DNA is TGCAGCGTTGCGAGGCCACTTAGCGCTGAAGCTTTCTTT. Amino acid sequence: CSVARPLSAEAFF.

The V call is TRBV24-1, the J call TRBJ2-2; D possibly corresponds to TRBD2 (6 bases). This CDR3 has 16 residues. Germline CDR1 reads KGHDR; CDR2 reads SFDVKD. The V gene lost 1 base and the J gene lost 0 bases, with 8 bases spanning the gap. CDR3 region: CATSDFWGANTGELFF. CDR3 DNA: TGTGCCACCAGTGATTTTTGGGGGGCGAACACCGGGGAGCTGTTTTTT.